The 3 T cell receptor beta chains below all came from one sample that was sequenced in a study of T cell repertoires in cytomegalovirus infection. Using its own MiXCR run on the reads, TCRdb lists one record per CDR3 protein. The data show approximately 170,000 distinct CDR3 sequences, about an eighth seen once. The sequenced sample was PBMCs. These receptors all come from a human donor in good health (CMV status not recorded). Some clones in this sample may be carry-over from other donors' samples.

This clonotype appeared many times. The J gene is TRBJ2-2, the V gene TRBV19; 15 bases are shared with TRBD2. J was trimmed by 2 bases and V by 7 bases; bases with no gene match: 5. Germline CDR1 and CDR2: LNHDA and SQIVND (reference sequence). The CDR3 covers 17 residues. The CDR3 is CASIRTSGRANTGELFF. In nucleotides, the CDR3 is TGTGCCAGTATTCGGACTAGCGGGAGGGCCAACACCGGGGAGCTGTTTTTT.

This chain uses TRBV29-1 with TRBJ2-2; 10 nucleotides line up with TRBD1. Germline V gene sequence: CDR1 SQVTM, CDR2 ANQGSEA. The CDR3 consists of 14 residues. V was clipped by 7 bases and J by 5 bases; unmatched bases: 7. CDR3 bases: TGCAGCGGACGGGACAGGGGAAGGACCGGGGAGCTGTTTTTT. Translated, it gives CSGRDRGRTGELFF.

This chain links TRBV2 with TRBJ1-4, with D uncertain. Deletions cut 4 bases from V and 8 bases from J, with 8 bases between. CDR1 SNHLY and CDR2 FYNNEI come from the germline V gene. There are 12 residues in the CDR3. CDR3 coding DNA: TGTGCCAGCAGTGGTAATAAGGAAAAACTGTTTTTT. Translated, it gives CASSGNKEKLFF.